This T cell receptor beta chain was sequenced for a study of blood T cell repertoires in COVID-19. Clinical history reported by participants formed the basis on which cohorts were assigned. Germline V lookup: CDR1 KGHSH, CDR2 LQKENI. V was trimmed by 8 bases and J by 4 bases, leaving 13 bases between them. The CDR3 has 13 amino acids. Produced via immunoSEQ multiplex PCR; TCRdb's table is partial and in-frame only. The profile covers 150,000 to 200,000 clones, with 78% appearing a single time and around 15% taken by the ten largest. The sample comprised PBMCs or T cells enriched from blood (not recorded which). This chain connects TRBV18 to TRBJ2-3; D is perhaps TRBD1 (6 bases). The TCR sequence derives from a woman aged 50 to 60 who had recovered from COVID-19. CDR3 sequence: CASQNRVADTQYF. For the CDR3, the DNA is TGTGCCAGCCAAAACAGGGTTGCAGATACGCAGTATTTT.